Listed below are T cell receptor beta chains from one sample, sequenced in a study of long-term antiretroviral therapy in people with HIV. The data were produced by immunoSEQ multiplex PCR, yet TCRdb's version contains in-frame clones alone and is incomplete. Here the sample spans about 24,000 clones, roughly 85% being singletons. The material was unsorted PBMCs, obtained 1.2 years after starting antiretroviral therapy. The receptors were gathered from a woman in her forties with HIV. Both conserved end residues are part of each CDR3. A D gene is named only where the DNA matches it firmly. Rows may omit the clone size; those that give it use once, few, many or a size class.

-,TRBV5-1,-,TRBJ1-3,CASSPSIQSSGNTIYF,TGCGCCAGCAGCCCTTCGATCCAATCCTCTGGAAACACCATATATTTT
TRBD1,TRBV29-1,few,TRBJ2-2,CSVEGQGVTGELFF,TGCAGCGTTGAAGGACAGGGAGTCACCGGGGAGCTGTTTTTT
-,TRBV19,-,TRBJ1-1,CASSIGTVNTEAFF,TGTGCCAGTAGTATCGGGACTGTGAACACTGAAGCTTTCTTT
TRBD2,TRBV7-9,few,TRBJ2-2,CASKAGGYTGELFF,TGTGCCAGCAAGGCGGGGGGATACACCGGGGAGCTGTTTTTT
-,TRBV19,-,TRBJ2-2,CASSMVVLGTGELFF,TGTGCCAGTAGTATGGTTGTCCTGGGGACCGGGGAGCTGTTTTTT
-,TRBV19,-,TRBJ1-1,CASSIQGSPEAFF,TGTGCCAGTAGTATCCAGGGATCCCCTGAAGCTTTCTTT
TRBD1,TRBV18,-,TRBJ2-6,CASSAGTGLFSGANVLTF,TGTGCCAGCTCCGCCGGGACAGGGTTATTTTCTGGGGCCAACGTCCTGACTTTC
-,TRBV18,-,TRBJ2-3,CASSPPIADTQYF,TGTGCCAGCTCACCACCTATTGCAGATACGCAGTATTTT
TRBD1,TRBV5-4,few,TRBJ1-1,CASSPTGTVISAEAFF,TGTGCCAGCAGCCCAACCGGGACAGTAATTTCAGCTGAAGCTTTCTTT
TRBD1,TRBV7-9,-,TRBJ2-7,CASKGTGNSYEQYF,TGTGCCAGCAAAGGGACAGGGAATTCATACGAGCAGTACTTC
-,TRBV18,-,TRBJ2-3,CASSPTRDTYTQYF,TGTGCCAGCTCACCAACCCGGGACACATATACGCAGTATTTT
TRBD2,TRBV6-1,-,TRBJ2-7,CASSGGTSGSYEQYF,TGTGCCAGCAGTGGGGGGACTAGCGGGAGTTACGAGCAGTACTTC
TRBD1,TRBV7-8,few,TRBJ1-2,CASSLELPGQGSGYTF,TGTGCCAGCAGCTTAGAATTACCGGGACAGGGCAGTGGCTACACCTTC
-,TRBV18,-,TRBJ1-2,CASSPREFNYGYTF,TGTGCCAGCTCACCTCGAGAATTTAACTATGGCTACACCTTC
-,TRBV4-3,-,TRBJ2-7,CASSQERTVSSYEQYF,TGCGCCAGCAGCCAGGAACGGACTGTGAGCTCCTACGAGCAGTACTTC
-,TRBV4-1,-,TRBJ1-5,CASSQDLSLNNQPQHF,TGCGCCAGCAGCCAAGATTTGAGCTTAAACAATCAGCCCCAGCATTTT
-,TRBV11-3,-,TRBJ1-2,CASSQHPGSQLNGYTF,TGTGCCAGCAGCCAACATCCGGGATCCCAATTAAATGGCTACACCTTC
TRBD2,TRBV7-9,few,TRBJ2-3,CASSPGSGRSSTDTQYF,TGTGCCAGCAGCCCGGGTAGCGGGCGATCTAGCACAGATACGCAGTATTTT
TRBD2,TRBV7-8,once,TRBJ2-1,CASSLTSWEGVEQFF,TGTGCCAGCAGCTTGACATCATGGGAGGGTGTTGAGCAGTTCTTC
-,TRBV5-1,-,TRBJ1-1,CASSFLTDTEAFF,TGCGCCAGCAGCTTCCTGACAGACACTGAAGCTTTCTTT
-,TRBV5-5,-,TRBJ1-6,CASSLGQTNSPLHF,TGTGCCAGCAGCCTTGGACAGACTAATTCACCCCTCCACTTT
-,TRBV5-1,-,TRBJ2-4,CASSLVEGVSSQYF,TGCGCCAGCAGCTTGGTCGAGGGAGTGTCCTCCCAGTACTTC
-,TRBV27,-,TRBJ2-1,CASSLSWQAYNEQFF,TGTGCCAGCAGTTTATCCTGGCAAGCCTACAATGAGCAGTTCTTC
-,TRBV27,-,TRBJ2-7,CASSLYGFAASAKHSYEQYF,TGTGCCAGCAGTTTATATGGCTTCGCGGCTAGCGCGAAACACTCCTACGAGCAGTACTTC
TRBD2,TRBV5-1,-,TRBJ2-7,CASSSSGRGPYEQYF,TGCGCCAGCAGCTCTAGCGGGAGAGGCCCGTACGAGCAGTACTTC
TRBD2,TRBV5-6,-,TRBJ2-1,CASRLLAGANNEQFF,TGTGCCAGCAGGTTGCTAGCGGGAGCTAACAATGAGCAGTTCTTC
TRBD1,TRBV19,-,TRBJ2-1,CASSSSRQGGVEQFF,TGTGCCAGTAGTTCGTCCAGACAGGGTGGCGTTGAGCAGTTCTTC
-,TRBV7-6,-,TRBJ1-1,CASSLAREFSEAFF,TGTGCCAGCAGCTTAGCGCGGGAGTTCTCTGAAGCTTTCTTT
TRBD2,TRBV4-3,-,TRBJ2-3,CASSPKLAGGRDTQYF,TGCGCCAGCAGCCCCAAACTAGCGGGGGGGCGGGATACGCAGTATTTT
TRBD2,TRBV7-2,-,TRBJ2-5,CASSFLAGAVETQYF,TGTGCCAGCAGCTTCCTAGCGGGAGCCGTGGAGACCCAGTACTTC
-,TRBV7-2,-,TRBJ2-7,CASSLVRHEQYF,TGTGCCAGCAGCTTAGTTCGGCACGAGCAGTACTTC
-,TRBV4-2,-,TRBJ2-5,CASSQEPGVTQYF,TGTGCCAGCAGCCAAGAACCTGGGGTTACCCAGTACTTC
TRBD1,TRBV12-5,once,TRBJ1-2,CASVGQVNYGYTF,TGTGCTAGTGTCGGACAGGTTAACTATGGCTACACCTTC
-,TRBV19,-,TRBJ2-7,CASSIGGLYEQYF,TGTGCCAGTAGTATCGGCGGCCTCTACGAGCAGTACTTC
-,TRBV30,once,TRBJ2-1,CAWSVMNEQFF,TGTGCCTGGAGTGTAATGAATGAGCAGTTCTTC
-,TRBV5-5,once,TRBJ1-1,CASSLGRITEAFF,TGTGCCAGCAGCTTGGGACGGATCACTGAAGCTTTCTTT
-,TRBV6-6,-,TRBJ1-1,CASSYVGAVTEAFF,TGTGCCAGCAGTTACGTCGGGGCGGTTACTGAAGCTTTCTTT
-,TRBV19,-,TRBJ2-1,CATRRGGSSYNEQFF,TGTGCCACTCGACGGGGCGGTAGCTCCTACAATGAGCAGTTCTTC
-,TRBV5-4,-,TRBJ2-1,CATQAWGRGEQFF,TGTGCCACCCAAGCTTGGGGGCGGGGGGAGCAGTTCTTC
-,TRBV5-8,-,TRBJ1-1,CASSLLGGMGTEAFF,TGTGCCAGCAGCTTGTTGGGCGGAATGGGCACTGAAGCTTTCTTT
TRBD1,TRBV6-1,-,TRBJ1-1,CASSGMTGSTEAFF,TGTGCCAGCAGTGGCATGACAGGGAGCACTGAAGCTTTCTTT
TRBD1,TRBV5-4,-,TRBJ2-7,CASRLDRGPPYEQYF,TGTGCCAGCAGGCTAGACAGGGGGCCACCCTACGAGCAGTACTTC
TRBD2,TRBV5-4,-,TRBJ2-5,CASSLGGTSGQETQYF,TGTGCCAGCAGCCTGGGAGGGACTAGCGGACAAGAGACCCAGTACTTC
TRBD2,TRBV19,-,TRBJ2-3,CASSPAGTSGSTDTQYF,TGTGCCAGTAGTCCTGCCGGGACTAGCGGGAGCACAGATACGCAGTATTTT
-,TRBV28,-,TRBJ1-5,CASSLEGGGFQPQHF,TGTGCCAGCAGTTTGGAGGGAGGGGGATTTCAGCCCCAGCATTTT
TRBD2,TRBV2,-,TRBJ2-3,CASRGRTSDFYF,TGTGCCAGCAGAGGACGGACTAGCGACTTCTATTTT
TRBD1,TRBV5-1,-,TRBJ1-1,CASSLVQGADRKTEAFF,TGCGCCAGCAGCTTGGTACAGGGGGCGGACAGGAAAACTGAAGCTTTCTTT
TRBD1,TRBV18,-,TRBJ1-4,CASSHDRENEKLFF,TGTGCCAGCTCACACGACAGGGAGAATGAAAAACTGTTTTTT
-,TRBV10-1,-,TRBJ1-2,CASSETGTYGYTF,TGCGCCAGCAGTGAAACAGGGACCTATGGCTACACCTTC
TRBD1,TRBV7-9,-,TRBJ1-4,CASSLWDRSATNEKLFF,TGTGCCAGCAGCTTATGGGACAGATCTGCAACTAATGAAAAACTGTTTTTT
TRBD1,TRBV19,-,TRBJ1-2,CASRKTGGYGYTF,TGTGCCAGTAGAAAAACAGGGGGATATGGCTACACCTTC
-,TRBV11-3,-,TRBJ2-5,CASSWGAELETQYF,TGTGCCAGCAGCTGGGGAGCGGAGTTAGAGACCCAGTACTTC
TRBD1,TRBV4-1,few,TRBJ2-7,CASSHKGGPGQFYEQYF,TGCGCCAGCAGCCACAAAGGCGGACCGGGACAGTTCTACGAGCAGTACTTC